Reported below is one TCR beta chain. What it binds is not known. Germline assignment: CDR1 SEHNR and CDR2 FQNEAQ (reference sequence). This CDR3 comprises 15 residues. The V end lost 1 base, the J end lost 3 bases, and 12 bases lay between the germline ends. Naive CD8 cells were CD45RO-negative, positively selected for CCR7, excluding terminally differentiated effector memory CD45RA+ cells. The sample is drawn from a study of shared clonotypes between healthy human individuals. General study points: In general, naive subsets displayed greater estimated richness than memory subsets did.

Clones were sequenced by immunoSEQ multiplex PCR, and TCRdb holds only the in-frame ones, with some missing. Among under 1 million clones, 90% to 97% were seen once, and the ten largest hold 0.2% to 0.25%. This receptor was obtained from a man younger than 40 in good health. The chain uses TRBV7-9 and TRBJ2-5, with TRBD1 as a possible D gene (5 bases). Sequencing was carried out using naive CD8+ T cells sorted from blood. The DNA of the CDR3 is TGTGCCAGCAGCTTAGTAACAGGAGAGGAAGAGACCCAGTACTTC. Translated: CASSLVTGEEETQYF. The full variable domain, with the rest looked up from reference TRBV7-9 and TRBJ2-5, is DTGVSQNPRHKITKRGQNVTFRCDPISEHNRLYWYRQTLGQGPEFLTYFQNEAQLEKSRLLSDRFSAERPKGSFSTLEIQRTEQGDSAMYLCASSLVTGEEETQYFGPGTRLLVL.